These 21 T cell receptor beta chains share one sample of origin, sequenced in a study of blood T cell repertoires in COVID-19. Sequencing used immunoSEQ multiplex PCR; TCRdb keeps in-frame clones, though not all of them. Among over 150,000 clones listed, 85% were seen once. The sample taken for sequencing was peripheral blood. The receptors shown here come from a woman in her sixties or seventies with COVID-19, enrolled during active disease.

The sample holds one count of this clone. The chain joins TRBV24-1 to TRBJ1-1, with 10 bases aligning to TRBD1. The CDR3 is made up of 19 amino acids. Germline lookup yields CDR1 KGHDR and CDR2 SFDVKD. The V gene end was trimmed by 1 base and the J gene end by 0 bases; junction bases not matched to a gene: 10. As DNA, the CDR3 is TGTGCCACCAGTGATTTTTACCGGGACAGGGGCGAATTGAACACTGAAGCTTTCTTT. This encodes CATSDFYRDRGELNTEAFF.

The chain recombines TRBV18 with TRBJ2-2; 7 positions match TRBD1. CDR3 length: 17 amino acids. With 1 base clipped from V and 5 bases from J, the junction kept 10 bases outside the gene matches. Germline CDR1 and CDR2: KGHSH and LQKENI. The CDR3 nucleotides read TGTGCCAGCTCACCACGGGGAAAGGGGGCGCGGACCGGGGAGCTGTTTTTT. This sequence encodes CASSPRGKGARTGELFF.

The CDR3 DNA reads TGCGCCAGCAGCCAAGGCGCCTCCTATAATTCACCCCTCCACTTT. It encodes CASSQGASYNSPLHF. V is TRBV4-1 and J is TRBJ1-6; D ambiguous. The CDR3 is 15 amino acids. The V end lost 1 base, the J end lost 0 bases, and 4 bases lay between the germline ends. Germline V lookup: CDR1 MGHRA, CDR2 YSYEKL.

The chain joins TRBV10-1 to TRBJ1-2, with TRBD1 matching 7 bases. Germline V lookup: CDR1 WNHNN, CDR2 SYGVQD (reference sequence). The CDR3 extends over 13 amino acids. Trimming at V came to 4 bases and at J to 6 bases, leaving 5 bases not matched to a gene. The CDR3 coding sequence is TGCGCCAGCAGTGCCGACAGGGCGGATGGCTACACCTTC. It translates to CASSADRADGYTF.

This rearrangement joins TRBV5-5 to TRBJ1-5; no firm D call. From germline, CDR1 is SGHKS and CDR2 YYEKEE (reference sequence). The CDR3 length is 15 residues. Trimming cost V 0 bases and J 4 bases, with 11 bases left between them. The chain's CDR3 is CASSLAVTANQPQHF. The CDR3 DNA is TGTGCCAGCAGCTTGGCCGTCACAGCAAATCAGCCCCAGCATTTT.

This clone appeared a single time. This chain joins TRBV19 and TRBJ2-1, with a weak D call TRBD1 (5 bases). Between the trimmed V and J ends, which lost 5 bases and 10 bases, there was a span of 24 bases. Germline CDR1 LNHDA, CDR2 SQIVND (reference sequence). The CDR3 is 16 residues long. The CDR3 spells CASSLGREGVSPEQFF. The CDR3 DNA is TGTGCCAGTAGTCTAGGAAGGGAAGGGGTGTCTCCGGAGCAGTTCTTC.

The V gene is TRBV30, the J gene TRBJ2-3; the match to TRBD2 covers 13 bases. The germline V gene has CDR1 GTSNPN and CDR2 SVGIG (reference sequence). Unmatched junction bases numbered 9, after V lost 5 bases and J lost 7 bases. The CDR3 covers 15 residues. DNA for the CDR3: TGTGCCTGGGTACGGACTAGCGGGGGACCAAATACGCAGTATTTT. Protein: CAWVRTSGGPNTQYF. Supplemented by reference TRBV30 and TRBJ2-3, the full variable domain reads SQTIHQWPATLVQPVGSPLSLECTVEGTSNPNLYWYRQAAGRGLQLLFYSVGIGQISSEVPQNLSASRPQDRQFILSSKKLLLSDSGFYLCAWVRTSGGPNTQYFGPGTRLTVL.

This clone was seen only a few times. The CDR3 protein is CASSQETRGTEAFF. The CDR3 DNA follows: TGTGCCAGCAGCCAAGAAACCAGGGGCACTGAAGCTTTCTTT. The chain couples TRBV3-1 (or the pseudogene TRBV3-2) to TRBJ1-1, with D possibly TRBD1 on 6 matching bases. This CDR3 comprises 14 residues. Germline CDR1 reads LGHDT; CDR2 reads YNNKEL (reference sequence). Trimming removed 0 bases at V and 4 bases at J, with 9 bases between.

The V and J genes are TRBV7-8 and TRBJ1-1; TRBD1 matches at 9 bases. Trimming at V came to 0 bases and at J to 2 bases, leaving 13 bases not matched to a gene. This CDR3 is 19 amino acids long. The germline CDR1 and CDR2 sequences are SGHVS and FQNEAQ. The CDR3 DNA is TGTGCCAGCAGCTTAGCAGGAAGGACAGGGGTGAGGAGAAACACTGAAGCTTTCTTT. Amino acids: CASSLAGRTGVRRNTEAFF.

The rearrangement uses TRBV5-4 and TRBJ1-3; possibly TRBD1 for D (5 bases). The V gene lost 4 bases and the J gene lost 3 bases, with 14 bases spanning the gap. Germline-derived CDR1 and CDR2 are SGHNT and YYREEE (reference sequence). The CDR3 sequence is 15 residues long. CDR3 loop: CASSPPGEGGNTIYF. The DNA for the CDR3 is TGTGCCAGCAGCCCGCCGGGGGAAGGTGGAAACACCATATATTTT. Full variable domain (outside the CDR3, taken from reference TRBV5-4 and TRBJ1-3): ETGVTQSPTHLIKTRGQQVTLRCSSQSGHNTVSWYQQALGQGPQFIFQYYREEENGRGNFPPRFSGLQFPNYSSELNVNALELDDSALYLCASSPPGEGGNTIYFGEGSWLTVV.

V and J are TRBV12-3 or TRBV12-4 and TRBJ1-1; tentatively, D is TRBD1 (6 bases). This CDR3 is built from 13 residues. V lost 7 bases and J 4 bases, leaving 13 bases between the germline ends. CDR3 DNA: TGTGCCAGCAACAGGGTATCCGGCACTGAAGCTTTCTTT. Translated: CASNRVSGTEAFF.

J is TRBJ1-5 and V is TRBV7-6; tentative D call: TRBD1 (6 bases). CDR3 length: 14 residues. The germline V gene has CDR1 SGHVS and CDR2 FNYEAQ. V was clipped by 5 bases and J by 6 bases, with 14 bases between them. This CDR3 reads CASSPRGKGQPQHF. The CDR3 DNA reads as TGTGCCAGCAGCCCTAGGGGGAAGGGTCAGCCCCAGCATTTT. Full variable domain (remainder filled in from reference TRBV7-6 and TRBJ1-5): GAGVSQSPRYKVTKRGQDVALRCDPISGHVSLYWYRQALGQGPEFLTYFNYEAQQDKSGLPNDRFSAERPEGSISTLTIQRTEQRDSAMYRCASSPRGKGQPQHFGDGTRLSIL.

The chain couples TRBV5-6 to TRBJ2-1; TRBD2 matches at 8 bases. J was trimmed by 0 bases and V by 0 bases; bases with no gene match: 11. The CDR3 runs 19 residues. Germline values: CDR1 SGHDT, CDR2 YYEEEE. In nucleotides, the CDR3 is TGTGCCAGCAGCTTGGAGGGCGGGACTAGGGGGAGCTCCTACAATGAGCAGTTCTTC. Encoded protein: CASSLEGGTRGSSYNEQFF.

This clone was recorded only once. The CDR3 DNA reads as TGCAGTGCTAGTGAATTCCAGGGAGGTACTGAAGCTTTCTTT. The encoded protein is CSASEFQGGTEAFF. This chain joins TRBV20-1 and TRBJ1-1, with D possibly TRBD1 on 5 matching bases. The CDR3 length is 14 residues. Trimming cost V 3 bases and J 5 bases, with 16 bases left between them. CDR1 and CDR2 from the germline V gene are DFQATT and SNEGSKA (reference sequence).

This chain links TRBV5-1 with TRBJ2-4; the D gene is possibly TRBD2 (6 bases). The germline V gene encodes CDR1 SGHRS and CDR2 YFSETQ. The CDR3 has 14 amino acids. Trimming removed 2 bases from V and 7 bases from J, with 13 bases in between. Here the CDR3 reads CASSLGGDQNIQYF. The CDR3 region has the DNA TGCGCCAGCAGCTTAGGAGGGGACCAGAACATTCAGTACTTC.

The V and J genes are TRBV2 and TRBJ1-1; D might be TRBD1 (5 bases). Germline values: CDR1 SNHLY, CDR2 FYNNEI. The CDR3 sequence is 15 residues long. V was cut by 7 bases and J by 0 bases, with 15 bases left in between. CDR3 loop: CASKPGPSMNTEAFF. CDR3 coding DNA: TGTGCCAGCAAACCAGGGCCCTCGATGAACACTGAAGCTTTCTTT.

The rearrangement joins TRBV7-3 to TRBJ1-1, with TRBD1 matching over 7 bases. Germline trimming cut 4 bases from V and 0 bases from J; bases unmatched to any gene: 11. Germline CDR1 reads SGHTA; CDR2 reads FQGTGA. This CDR3 is 17 amino acids long. The CDR3 loop reads CASSSPGTAVMNTEAFF. The DNA of the CDR3 is TGTGCCAGCAGCTCCCCCGGGACAGCCGTCATGAACACTGAAGCTTTCTTT.

The chain has TRBV5-5 and TRBJ2-1, with unresolved D. V lost 1 base and J lost 0, with 5 bases in between. The germline CDR1 and CDR2 sequences are SGHKS and YYEKEE (reference sequence). The CDR3 runs 14 residues. This CDR3 is CASSLWSSYNEQFF. CDR3 DNA: TGTGCCAGCAGCTTGTGGAGCTCCTACAATGAGCAGTTCTTC.

The chain couples TRBV7-3 to TRBJ2-2; weak D call: TRBD2 (6 bases). CDR3 length: 17 residues. The germline V gene encodes CDR1 SGHTA and CDR2 FQGTGA. Trimming took 5 bases from V and 6 from J, leaving 22 bases between them. In DNA form, the CDR3 reads TGTGCCAGCAGCCCCCGGAGTGGACTATCCTTATCCGGGGAGCTGTTTTTT. Amino acid sequence: CASSPRSGLSLSGELFF.

The chain couples TRBV27 to TRBJ2-1, with 9 bases identical to TRBD2. V gave up 3 bases and J gave up 5 bases; unmatched junction bases: 5. This CDR3 spans 15 amino acids. CDR1 and CDR2 from the germline V gene are MNHEY and SMNVEV (reference sequence). DNA for the CDR3: TGTGCCAGCAGTTTGGGGCTAGCGGGGCACAATGAGCAGTTCTTC. The encoded protein is CASSLGLAGHNEQFF.

The chain recombines TRBV24-1 with TRBJ1-1; 7 bases map to TRBD1. In germline, CDR1 is KGHDR, CDR2 SFDVKD. This CDR3 is 18 amino acids long. V trimming: 0 bases; J trimming: 2 bases; junction bases outside the gene matches: 11. The CDR3 nucleotides read TGTGCCACCAGTGATTTGCCGTCCCTTCAGGGGGGAAACACTGAAGCTTTCTTT. It specifies CATSDLPSLQGGNTEAFF.